This T cell receptor (beta chain) was recovered during a study of Graves' ophthalmopathy and Graves' hyperthyroidism. The study, taken as a whole, reports: Its predictions of ophthalmopathy progression gave the model 55% to 71% sensitivity and 72% to 85% specificity.

As for this clonotype: As yet, its antigen is unknown.

TCR beta CDR3 regions were amplified from RNA transcripts. Second-round multiplex PCR followed a first-round RT-PCR using HTBI primers. TCRdb called the multiplex PCR reads again in MiXCR, with one record for every CDR3 protein. The repertoire consists of over a million distinct CDR3 sequences, with 35% to 40% occurring once and the leading ten covering more than 9.5%. This CDR3 comprises 14 residues. Trimming removed 7 bases from V and 9 bases from J, with 21 bases in between. Germline lookup yields CDR1 SGHVS and CDR2 FQNEAQ. The sequenced sample was peripheral blood or thyroid tissue (not recorded which). The V and J genes are TRBV7-8 and TRBJ2-5; D is possibly TRBD1 (6 bases). This TCR was recovered from an adult man with Graves' hyperthyroidism. In DNA, the CDR3 is TGTGCCAGCACAGAACAGGGTATCGGACAGCCCCAGTACTTC. This translates into CASTEQGIGQPQYF.